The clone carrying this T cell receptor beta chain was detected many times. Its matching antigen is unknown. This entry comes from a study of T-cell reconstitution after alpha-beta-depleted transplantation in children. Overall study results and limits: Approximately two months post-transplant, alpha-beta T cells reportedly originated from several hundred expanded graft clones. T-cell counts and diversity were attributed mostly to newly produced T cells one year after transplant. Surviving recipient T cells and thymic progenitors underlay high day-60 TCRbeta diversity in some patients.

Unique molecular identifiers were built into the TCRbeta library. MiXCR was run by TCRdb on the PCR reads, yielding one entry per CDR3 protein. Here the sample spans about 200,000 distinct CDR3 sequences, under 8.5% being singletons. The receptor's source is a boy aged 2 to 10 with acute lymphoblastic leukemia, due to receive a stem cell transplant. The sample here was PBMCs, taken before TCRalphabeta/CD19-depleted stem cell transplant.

This chain's CDR3 is CASSFRAGMNTEAFF. CDR3 DNA: TGTGCCAGCAGTTTTCGAGCGGGGATGAACACTGAAGCTTTCTTT. This chain uses TRBV12-3 or TRBV12-4 with TRBJ1-1; D is ambiguous. The V end was cut by 3 bases, the J end by 0 bases, with 11 bases between. CDR3 length equals 15 residues.